The rows below give T cell receptor beta chains drawn from one sample of a study of blood T cells in healthy people across ages. TCRdb passed the 5' RACE reads through MiXCR, listing each CDR3 protein once. In the table there are about 1.5 million distinct CDR3 sequences, approximately 42% of which are singletons. Sequenced: blood. The receptors derive from a young woman in good health. Each CDR3 is given with its conserved first and last residue. The D gene is left open where the match is weak. Not every row has a clone size; where given, it reads once, few, many or a size class.

TRBJ2-7 | TRBD1 | TRBV3-1 | . | CASSRRQGQVYEQYF | TGTGCCAGCAGCAGAAGGCAGGGACAGGTCTACGAGCAGTACTTC
TRBJ2-1 | . | TRBV4-3 | . | CASSQDSLNNEQFF | TGCGCCAGCAGCCAAGATAGCCTTAACAATGAGCAGTTCTTC
TRBJ1-1 | . | TRBV11-2 | . | CASSLPWRSEAFF | TGTGCCAGCAGCTTACCTTGGCGCTCTGAAGCTTTCTTT
TRBJ2-7 | . | TRBV6-2/TRBV6-3 | . | CASSYIRGSSYEQYF | TGTGCCAGCAGTTACATTCGCGGTAGCTCCTACGAGCAGTACTTC
TRBJ2-5 | . | TRBV2 | . | CASRDSGQETQYF | TGTGCCAGCAGGGACAGTGGACAAGAGACCCAGTACTTC
TRBJ1-2 | . | TRBV20-1 | few | CSARSREIPGRGYTF | TGCAGTGCTAGATCGCGGGAGATCCCTGGTCGGGGCTACACCTTC
TRBJ1-1 | . | TRBV4-2 | . | CASSQDLTTEAFF | TGTGCCAGCAGCCAAGATCTGACAACTGAAGCTTTCTTT
TRBJ1-2 | . | TRBV28 | few | CASRSGTAGRVNYGYTF | TGTGCCAGCAGGTCCGGGACGGCCGGTCGGGTTAACTATGGCTACACCTTC
TRBJ1-2 | . | TRBV4-1 | . | CASSPLGTGLYTF | TGCGCCAGCAGCCCCCTGGGCACGGGCCTCTACACCTTC
TRBJ1-6 | . | TRBV20-1 | . | CSARGESSYNSPLHF | TGCAGTGCCCGAGGGGAGAGCTCCTATAATTCACCCCTCCACTTT
TRBJ2-1 | . | TRBV24-1 | once | CATSDLDLLGDEQFF | TGTGCCACCAGTGATTTGGACCTGCTGGGGGATGAGCAGTTCTTC
TRBJ2-7 | TRBD2 | TRBV27 | . | CASSTGTSGIEQYF | TGTGCCAGCAGTACCGGGACTAGCGGGATCGAGCAGTACTTC
TRBJ2-7 | TRBD2 | TRBV7-2 | . | CASSTTSGARYEQYF | TGTGCCAGCAGCACCACTAGCGGGGCCAGGTACGAGCAGTACTTC
TRBJ2-2 | . | TRBV6-5 | . | CASSYSRRRANTGEMFF | TGTGCCAGCAGTTACTCGAGAAGGAGAGCGAACACCGGGGAGATGTTTTTT
TRBJ1-5 | . | TRBV4-1 | . | CASTSGTVDALNQPRHF | TGCGCCAGCACGAGTGGGACGGTAGACGCTTTAAATCAGCCCCGGCATTTT
TRBJ2-7 | . | TRBV18 | . | CASSRGVNRYEQYF | TGTGCCAGCTCACGGGGTGTAAATCGCTACGAGCAGTACTTC
TRBJ1-1 | . | TRBV27 | few | CASSLSRDGHRNTEAFF | TGTGCCAGCAGTTTATCGAGAGACGGACATAGGAACACTGAAGCTTTCTTT
TRBJ2-2 | TRBD1 | TRBV5-6 | . | CASSLERPQGANTGELFF | TGTGCCAGCAGCTTGGAGAGGCCACAGGGGGCGAACACCGGGGAGCTGTTTTTT
TRBJ2-1 | TRBD2 | TRBV2 | few | CASAGGYEQFF | TGTGCCAGCGCGGGGGGGTATGAGCAGTTCTTC
TRBJ1-5 | . | TRBV3-1 | few | CASSQGVGANQPQHF | TGTGCCAGCAGCCAAGGGGTCGGGGCGAATCAGCCCCAGCATTTT
TRBJ2-1 | TRBD1 | TRBV11-2 | few | CASRLGQGILDEQFF | TGTGCCAGCAGACTCGGACAGGGAATACTCGATGAGCAGTTCTTC
TRBJ2-1 | . | TRBV11-2 | . | CASSLDQSEQFF | TGTGCCAGCAGCTTAGATCAGAGTGAGCAGTTCTTC
TRBJ2-5 | . | TRBV11-2 | many | CASSPDRAETQYF | TGTGCCAGCAGCCCAGATCGGGCAGAGACCCAGTACTTC
TRBJ2-3 | . | TRBV10-3 | few | CAIGRGEPDTQYF | TGTGCCATCGGTAGGGGGGAACCAGATACGCAGTATTTT
TRBJ2-1 | TRBD2 | TRBV6-2/TRBV6-3 | once | CASRPSGRMYSRANEQFF | TGTGCCAGCAGGCCTAGCGGGAGAATGTATTCGAGGGCTAATGAGCAGTTCTTC
TRBJ2-3 | TRBD1 | TRBV14 | . | CASSQDFRDRKSTDTQYF | TGTGCAAGCAGCCAAGATTTCCGGGACAGGAAAAGCACAGATACGCAGTATTTT
TRBJ2-7 | . | TRBV7-2 | . | CASSSLDRAYEQYF | TGTGCCAGCAGCTCCCTGGACAGAGCCTACGAGCAGTACTTC
TRBJ2-1 | TRBD2 | TRBV7-2 | few | CASSLERTSPFF | TGTGCCAGCAGCTTAGAGAGGACTAGTCCGTTCTTC
TRBJ1-6 | TRBD1 | TRBV20-1 | . | CSARAGTANSPLHF | TGCAGTGCTAGAGCCGGGACAGCCAATTCACCCCTCCACTTT
TRBJ1-5 | TRBD1 | TRBV7-8 | few | CASSGGQGMNQPQHF | TGTGCCAGCAGCGGAGGACAGGGAATGAATCAGCCCCAGCATTTT
TRBJ2-1 | . | TRBV7-9 | few | CASSLGSRSGNEQFF | TGTGCCAGCAGCTTGGGATCTAGATCGGGCAATGAGCAGTTCTTC
TRBJ1-2 | . | TRBV12-5 | . | CASGLGARRNGYTF | TGTGCTAGTGGTTTAGGCGCTCGGCGAAATGGCTACACCTTC
TRBJ1-2 | . | TRBV18 | few | CASSDGNNYGYTF | TGTGCCAGCTCGGACGGTAATAACTATGGCTACACCTTC
TRBJ1-2 | . | TRBV20-1 | few | CSASETENYGYTF | TGCAGTGCTAGCGAAACAGAGAACTATGGCTACACCTTC
TRBJ2-5 | TRBD1 | TRBV6-2/TRBV6-3 | few | CASRRTGGFETQYF | TGTGCCAGCAGGCGGACAGGGGGCTTCGAGACCCAGTACTTC
TRBJ2-1 | TRBD2 | TRBV6-2/TRBV6-3 | . | CASTSLRTSAFGEQFF | TGTGCCAGCACATCCCTCCGTACTAGCGCCTTTGGGGAGCAGTTCTTC
TRBJ2-2 | . | TRBV7-3 | . | CASSLMAGTNTGELFF | TGTGCCAGCAGCTTAATGGCCGGCACGAACACCGGGGAGCTGTTTTTT
TRBJ2-3 | . | TRBV12-3/TRBV12-4 | many | CASRRESPDTQYF | TGTGCCAGCAGACGGGAGTCCCCAGATACGCAGTATTTT
TRBJ2-7 | TRBD2 | TRBV4-3 | few | CASSQEGFLAGGKYEQYF | TGCGCCAGCAGCCAAGAGGGTTTTTTAGCGGGGGGCAAATACGAGCAGTACTTC
TRBJ2-1 | . | TRBV28 | few | CASSLALSSSLGGKKNEQFF | TGTGCCAGCAGTTTGGCGTTATCCTCTAGCTTGGGGGGAAAGAAGAATGAGCAGTTCTTC
TRBJ1-5 | . | TRBV12-3/TRBV12-4 | . | CASSFETANQPQHF | TGTGCCAGCAGTTTTGAGACAGCCAATCAGCCCCAGCATTTT
TRBJ1-1 | . | TRBV6-6 | . | CASNLLGLNTEAFF | TGTGCCAGCAACTTGCTAGGGCTGAACACTGAAGCTTTCTTT